The table lists the clone carrying this T cell receptor (beta chain) with many counts. What it recognizes is unknown. The data were obtained in a study of T-cell reconstitution after alpha-beta-depleted transplantation in children. Study-wide results and limits: The origin of alpha-beta T cells about two months after transplant was reportedly several hundred expanded graft clones. At day 60, the high TCRbeta diversity found in some patients originated from recipient T cells and thymic progenitors that had survived. T-cell counts and diversity were attributed mostly to newly produced T cells one year after transplant.

This CDR3 comprises 15 residues. The germline V gene has CDR1 SGHRS and CDR2 YFSETQ. V was pared by 1 base and J by 4 bases, with 15 bases between. Unique molecular identifiers were incorporated when the TCRbeta library was constructed. TCRdb reanalysed the PCR reads using MiXCR and keeps one entry per CDR3 protein. The table has hundreds of thousands of distinct CDR3 sequences, roughly 9.1% seen once. The V gene is TRBV5-1, the J gene TRBJ2-7; D is possibly TRBD2 (6 bases). This sample comprised PBMCs, mostly from graft donor cells, obtained 360 days after TCRalphabeta/CD19-depleted stem cell transplant. This clonotype was obtained from a male patient aged 2-10 years who had a stem cell transplant for acute myeloid leukemia, so the T cells may come from the graft donor. CDR3 DNA: TGCGCCAGCAGCTTGTCTGGGGGGATTGGGTACGAGCAGTACTTC. This sequence encodes CASSLSGGIGYEQYF.